The 2 T cell receptor beta chains presented below share a single source sample, sequenced in a study of blood T cell repertoires in COVID-19. Some clones are missing from TCRdb's copy, which holds only in-frame ones; the method was immunoSEQ multiplex PCR. Of more than 85,000 clones in the sample, around 74% were seen once. The sample was peripheral blood. The source is a woman in her 70s with acute or convalescent COVID-19.

The rearrangement uses TRBV5-1 and TRBJ2-5; TRBD1 is a possible D gene (6 bases). There are 14 residues in the CDR3. Trimming stripped 0 bases from V and 2 bases from J, with 8 bases between. Germline-derived CDR1 and CDR2 are SGHRS and YFSETQ. Written as DNA, the CDR3 is TGCGCCAGCAGCTTGGGGGACACACAAGAGACCCAGTACTTC. This codes for CASSLGDTQETQYF. The entire variable domain, with the rest obtained from reference TRBV5-1 and TRBJ2-5, is as follows: KAGVTQTPRYLIKTRGQQVTLSCSPISGHRSVSWYQQTPGQGLQFLFEYFSETQRNKGNFPGRFSGRQFSNSRSEMNVSTLELGDSALYLCASSLGDTQETQYFGPGTRLLVL.

This sequence joins TRBV19 and TRBJ1-1, with TRBD1 identical over 7 bases. The germline V gene encodes CDR1 LNHDA and CDR2 SQIVND (reference sequence). This CDR3 is built from 12 residues. V shed 3 bases and J 7 bases; nucleotides not matched to a gene: 2. The CDR3 region has the DNA TGTGCCAGTAGTATGGGGACAGTTGAAGCTTTCTTT. This encodes CASSMGTVEAFF. Using reference TRBV19 and TRBJ1-1 for the parts outside the CDR3, the full variable domain is DGGITQSPKYLFRKEGQNVTLSCEQNLNHDAMYWYRQDPGQGLRLIYYSQIVNDFQKGDIAEGYSVSREKKESFPLTVTSAQKNPTAFYLCASSMGTVEAFFGQGTRLTVV.